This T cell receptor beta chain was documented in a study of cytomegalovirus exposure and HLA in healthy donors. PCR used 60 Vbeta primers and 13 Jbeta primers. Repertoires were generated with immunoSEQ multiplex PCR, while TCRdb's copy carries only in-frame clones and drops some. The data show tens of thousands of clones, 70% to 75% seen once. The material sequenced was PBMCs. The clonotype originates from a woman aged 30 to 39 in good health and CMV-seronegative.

Written as DNA, the CDR3 is TGCGCCGGTCCATGCGTGGGACTAGCGGGAGAGGGACAAGAGACCCAGTACTTC. This encodes CAGPCVGLAGEGQETQYF. This chain uses TRBV10-1 with TRBJ2-5, with 14 bases lining up with TRBD2. The CDR3 is made up of 18 amino acids. The V gene's germline CDR1 is WNHNN and CDR2 SYGVQD (reference sequence). J gave up 2 bases and V 11 bases, and 16 bases lay outside the gene matches.